Shown below are 6 T cell receptor beta chains from a single sample sequenced in a study of radiation and T cells in renal cell carcinoma. The method was immunoSEQ multiplex PCR; TCRdb's version includes in-frame clones alone and lacks a portion of them. The data show more than 95,000 clones, with 81% seen just once and roughly 5.9% held by the top ten. Time point described: blood 2 weeks post-SBRT. Treatment given: 15 Gy SBRT to primary tumor, nephrectomy 4 weeks later. This sample comprised blood, obtained from a patient whose treatment included radiotherapy and nephrectomy. The receptor set was obtained from a man aged 50 to 59 with renal cell carcinoma.

This chain joins TRBV5-6 and TRBJ1-1; the match to TRBD1 covers 7 bases. The length of the CDR3 is 15 residues. Germline trimming cut 4 bases from V and 1 base from J; bases unmatched to any gene: 7. CDR1 and CDR2 from the germline V gene are SGHDT and YYEEEE. CDR3 sequence reads: CASSIRDSQNTEAFF. In nucleotides, the CDR3 is TGTGCCAGCAGCATACGGGACAGCCAGAACACTGAAGCTTTCTTT.

The chain couples TRBV11-2 to TRBJ1-1; no clear D. CDR1 SGHAT and CDR2 FQNNGV come from the germline V gene. V was clipped by 4 bases and J by 7 bases, with 13 bases between them. The CDR3 has 13 residues. The DNA of the CDR3 is TGTGCCAGCAGCTACCTGGGGTTAGGTGAAGCTTTCTTT. Its translation: CASSYLGLGEAFF.

V gene TRBV7-3 combines with J gene TRBJ2-1, with 7 bases fitting TRBD2. The CDR3 sequence is 14 residues long. V trimming: 5 bases; J trimming: 3 bases; junction bases outside the gene matches: 4. In germline, CDR1 is SGHTA, CDR2 FQGTGA. The CDR3 spells CASSPTSYYNEQFF. DNA of the CDR3: TGTGCCAGCAGCCCGACTAGCTACTACAATGAGCAGTTCTTC.

V gene TRBV19 combines with J gene TRBJ2-7; 9 positions agree with TRBD1. This CDR3 has 15 residues. With V trimmed by 1 base and J by 2 bases, 3 bases remained unmatched. From germline, CDR1 is LNHDA and CDR2 SQIVND (reference sequence). The DNA for the CDR3 is TGTGCCAGTAGTATAGGGACAGGGGACACCTACGAGCAGTACTTC. It encodes CASSIGTGDTYEQYF.

The chain couples TRBV5-1 to TRBJ1-1; no reliable D call. The V end lost 4 bases, the J end lost 0 bases, and 7 bases lay between the germline ends. The germline gives CDR1 SGHRS, CDR2 YFSETQ. This CDR3 comprises 13 residues. The chain's CDR3 is CASSRTLNTEAFF. The CDR3 DNA reads TGCGCCAGCAGCCGGACGTTGAACACTGAAGCTTTCTTT. Based on the CDR3 plus reference TRBV5-1 and TRBJ1-1, the full variable domain is KAGVTQTPRYLIKTRGQQVTLSCSPISGHRSVSWYQQTPGQGLQFLFEYFSETQRNKGNFPGRFSGRQFSNSRSEMNVSTLELGDSALYLCASSRTLNTEAFFGQGTRLTVV.

This clone was seen a handful of times. The chain recombines TRBV4-1 with TRBJ2-4; 12 bases are a match to TRBD2. With 6 bases clipped from V and 3 bases from J, the junction kept 15 bases outside the gene matches. The germline V gene encodes CDR1 MGHRA and CDR2 YSYEKL. The CDR3 spans 19 residues. CDR3 coding DNA: TGCGCCAGCAGACCGGGACTAGCGGGTGCCGTTCGGGTCAAAAACATTCAGTACTTC. Its translation: CASRPGLAGAVRVKNIQYF.